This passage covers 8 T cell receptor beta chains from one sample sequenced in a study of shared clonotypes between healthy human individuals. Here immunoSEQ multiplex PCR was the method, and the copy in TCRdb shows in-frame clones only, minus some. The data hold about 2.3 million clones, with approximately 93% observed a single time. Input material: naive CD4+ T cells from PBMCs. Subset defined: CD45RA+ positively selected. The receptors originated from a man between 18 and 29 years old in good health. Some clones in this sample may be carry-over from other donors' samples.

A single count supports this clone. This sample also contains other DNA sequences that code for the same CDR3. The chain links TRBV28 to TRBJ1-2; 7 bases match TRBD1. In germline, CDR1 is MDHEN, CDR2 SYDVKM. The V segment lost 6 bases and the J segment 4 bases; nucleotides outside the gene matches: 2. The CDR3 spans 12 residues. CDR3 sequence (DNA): TGTGCCAGCAGGCCAGGGGGCTATGGCTACACCTTC. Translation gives CASRPGGYGYTF.

The CDR3 sequence: CASSAESTGELFF. As DNA, the CDR3 is TGTGCCAGCAGTGCGGAGAGCACCGGGGAGCTGTTTTTT. V usage is TRBV28 and J usage is TRBJ2-2; the D is unclear. The CDR3 sequence is 13 residues long. Germline loops: CDR1 MDHEN, CDR2 SYDVKM. With 5 bases removed from V and 4 bases from J, the gap between germline ends came to 8 bases. Full variable domain (rest looked up from reference TRBV28 and TRBJ2-2): DVKVTQSSRYLVKRTGEKVFLECVQDMDHENMFWYRQDPGLGLRLIYFSYDVKMKEKGDIPEGYSVSREKKERFSLILESASTNQTSMYLCASSAESTGELFFGEGSRLTVL.

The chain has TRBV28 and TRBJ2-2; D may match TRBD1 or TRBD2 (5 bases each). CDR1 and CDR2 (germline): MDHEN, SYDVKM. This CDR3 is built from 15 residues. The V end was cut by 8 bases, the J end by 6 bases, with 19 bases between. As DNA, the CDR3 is TGTGCCAGCTCCAAAACGGGATGGGGGTCCGGGGAGCTGTTTTTT. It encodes CASSKTGWGSGELFF.

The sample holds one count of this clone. CDR3: CASSEDGSLRETQYF. The CDR3 nucleotides are TGTGCCAGCAGTGAAGACGGGTCCCTCAGGGAGACCCAGTACTTC. The chain carries TRBV2 and TRBJ2-5; D is unclear. This CDR3 has 15 residues. CDR1 is SNHLY, CDR2 FYNNEI, per germline. Trimming cost V 1 base and J 5 bases, with 14 bases left between them. The variable domain in full, with the rest retrieved from reference TRBV2 and TRBJ2-5, is EPEVTQTPSHQVTQMGQEVILRCVPISNHLYFYWYRQILGQKVEFLVSFYNNEISEKSEIFDDQFSVERPDGSNFTLKIRSTKLEDSAMYFCASSEDGSLRETQYFGPGTRLLVL.

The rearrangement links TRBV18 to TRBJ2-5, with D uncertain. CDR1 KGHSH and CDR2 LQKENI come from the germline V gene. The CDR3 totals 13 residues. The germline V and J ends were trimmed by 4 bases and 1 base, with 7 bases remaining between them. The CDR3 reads CASSRYFQETQYF. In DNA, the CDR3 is TGTGCCAGCTCACGATACTTCCAAGAGACCCAGTACTTC.

The CDR3 reads CASSQETISVYNEQFF. The CDR3 DNA sequence: TGTGCCAGCAGCCAAGAAACAATCTCCGTCTACAATGAGCAGTTCTTC. This chain connects TRBV7-3 to TRBJ2-1, with unresolved D. The CDR3 sequence is 16 residues long. CDR1 is SGHTA and CDR2 is FQGTGA in the germline V gene. Trimming removed 5 bases at V and 3 bases at J, with 17 bases between.

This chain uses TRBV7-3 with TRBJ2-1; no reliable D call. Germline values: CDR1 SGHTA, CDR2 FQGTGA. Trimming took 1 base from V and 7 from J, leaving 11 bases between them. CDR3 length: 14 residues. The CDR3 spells CASSLRADRNEQFF. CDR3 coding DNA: TGTGCCAGCAGCTTAAGGGCAGATAGGAATGAGCAGTTCTTC.

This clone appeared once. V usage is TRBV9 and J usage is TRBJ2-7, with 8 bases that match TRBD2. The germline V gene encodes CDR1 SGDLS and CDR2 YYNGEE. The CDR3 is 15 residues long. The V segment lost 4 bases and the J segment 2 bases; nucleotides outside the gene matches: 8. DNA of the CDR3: TGTGCCAGCAGCCCGGGGGGGCCTTACACCTACGAGCAGTACTTC. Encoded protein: CASSPGGPYTYEQYF.